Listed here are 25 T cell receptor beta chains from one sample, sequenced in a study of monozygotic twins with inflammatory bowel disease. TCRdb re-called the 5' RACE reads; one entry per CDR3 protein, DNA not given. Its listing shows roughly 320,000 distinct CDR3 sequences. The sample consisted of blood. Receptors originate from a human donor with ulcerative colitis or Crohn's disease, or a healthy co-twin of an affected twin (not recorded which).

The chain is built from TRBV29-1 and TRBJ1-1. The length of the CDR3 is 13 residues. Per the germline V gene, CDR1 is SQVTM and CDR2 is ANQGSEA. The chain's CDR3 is CSVGTQLNTEAFF.

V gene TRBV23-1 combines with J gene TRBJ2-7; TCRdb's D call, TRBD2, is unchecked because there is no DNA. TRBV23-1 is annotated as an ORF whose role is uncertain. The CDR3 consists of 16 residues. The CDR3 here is CASSQLWTSGIYEQYF.

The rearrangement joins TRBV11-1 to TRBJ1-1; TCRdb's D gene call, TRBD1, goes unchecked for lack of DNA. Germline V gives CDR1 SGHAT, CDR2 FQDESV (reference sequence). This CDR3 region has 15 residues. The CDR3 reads CASSFQVGVGTEAFF.

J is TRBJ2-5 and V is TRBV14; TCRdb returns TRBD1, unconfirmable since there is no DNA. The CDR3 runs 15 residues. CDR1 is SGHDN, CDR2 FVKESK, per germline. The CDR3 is CASSHNQGTWETQYF.

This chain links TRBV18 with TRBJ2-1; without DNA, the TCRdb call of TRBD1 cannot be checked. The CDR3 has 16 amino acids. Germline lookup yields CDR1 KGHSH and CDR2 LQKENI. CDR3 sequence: CASSLNKQDRANEQFF.

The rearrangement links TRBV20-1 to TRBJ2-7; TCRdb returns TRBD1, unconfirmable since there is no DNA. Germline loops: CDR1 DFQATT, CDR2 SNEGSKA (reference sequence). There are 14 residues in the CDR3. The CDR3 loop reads CSAPRPGILNEQYF.

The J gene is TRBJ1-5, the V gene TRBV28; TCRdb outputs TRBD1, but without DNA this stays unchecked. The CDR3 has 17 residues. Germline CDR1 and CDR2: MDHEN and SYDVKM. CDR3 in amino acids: CARKPGQGRHSNQPQHF. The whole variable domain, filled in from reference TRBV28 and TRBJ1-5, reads DVKVTQSSRYLVKRTGEKVFLECVQDMDHENMFWYRQDPGLGLRLIYFSYDVKMKEKGDIPEGYSVSREKKERFSLILESASTNQTSMYLCARKPGQGRHSNQPQHFGDGTRLSIL.

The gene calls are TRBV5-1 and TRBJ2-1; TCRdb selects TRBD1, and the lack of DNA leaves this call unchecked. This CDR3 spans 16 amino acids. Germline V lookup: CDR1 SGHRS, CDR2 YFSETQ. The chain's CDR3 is CASSSTGYITYNEQFF.

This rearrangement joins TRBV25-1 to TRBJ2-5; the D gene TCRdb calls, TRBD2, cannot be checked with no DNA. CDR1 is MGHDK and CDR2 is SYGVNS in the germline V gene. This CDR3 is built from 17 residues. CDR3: CASSEEGFAGEGETQYF.

CDR3 region: CASRHPRGRDEQYF. V usage is TRBV6-2 or TRBV6-3 and J usage is TRBJ2-7; with no DNA, the TCRdb D assignment of TRBD1 cannot be verified. Germline V gene lookup returns CDR1 MNHEY and CDR2 SVGEGT. The CDR3 is 14 amino acids.

The CDR3 loop reads CASSDRGRTDTQYF. V and J are TRBV19 and TRBJ2-3; TCRdb proposes TRBD1, but this gene call is untestable without DNA. CDR3 length: 14 amino acids. Per the germline V gene, CDR1 is LNHDA and CDR2 is SQIVND (reference sequence).

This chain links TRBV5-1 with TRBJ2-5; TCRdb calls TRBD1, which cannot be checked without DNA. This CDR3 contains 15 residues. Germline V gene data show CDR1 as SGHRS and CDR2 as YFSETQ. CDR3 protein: CASSPSGGSRETQYF.

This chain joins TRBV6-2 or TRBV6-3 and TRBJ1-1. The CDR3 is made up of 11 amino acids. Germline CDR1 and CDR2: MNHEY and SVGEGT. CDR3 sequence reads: CVSSFDTEAFF.

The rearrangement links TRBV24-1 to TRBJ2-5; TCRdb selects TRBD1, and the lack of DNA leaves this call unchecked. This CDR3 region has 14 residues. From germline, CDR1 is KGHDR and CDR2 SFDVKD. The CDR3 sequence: CATSDPGGAETQYF.

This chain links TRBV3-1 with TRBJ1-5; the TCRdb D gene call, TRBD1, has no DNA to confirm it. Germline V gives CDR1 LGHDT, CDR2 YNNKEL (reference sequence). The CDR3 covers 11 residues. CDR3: CASSHGTPEHF.

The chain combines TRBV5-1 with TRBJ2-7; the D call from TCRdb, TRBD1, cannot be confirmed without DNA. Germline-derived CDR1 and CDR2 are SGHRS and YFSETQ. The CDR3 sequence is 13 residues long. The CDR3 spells CASSSGTGYEQYF.

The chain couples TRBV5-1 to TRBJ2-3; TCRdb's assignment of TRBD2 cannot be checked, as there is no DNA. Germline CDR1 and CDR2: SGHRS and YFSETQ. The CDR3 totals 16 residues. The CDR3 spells CASSFRGRSSTDTQYF.

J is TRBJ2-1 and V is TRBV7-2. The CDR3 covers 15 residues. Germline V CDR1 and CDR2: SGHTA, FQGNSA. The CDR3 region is CASSLEWSSYNEQFF.

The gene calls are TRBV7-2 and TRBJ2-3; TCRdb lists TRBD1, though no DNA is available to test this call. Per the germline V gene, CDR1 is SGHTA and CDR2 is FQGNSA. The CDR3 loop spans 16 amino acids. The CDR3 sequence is CASSLGRDRRGDTQYF.

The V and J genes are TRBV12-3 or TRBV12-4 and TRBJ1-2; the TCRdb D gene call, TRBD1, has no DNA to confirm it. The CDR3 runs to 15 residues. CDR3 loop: CASSLGTGYPYGYTF.

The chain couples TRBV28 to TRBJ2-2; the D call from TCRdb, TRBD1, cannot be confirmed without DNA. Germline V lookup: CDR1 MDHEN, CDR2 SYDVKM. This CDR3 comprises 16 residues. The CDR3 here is CASSLGGLRVDGELFF.

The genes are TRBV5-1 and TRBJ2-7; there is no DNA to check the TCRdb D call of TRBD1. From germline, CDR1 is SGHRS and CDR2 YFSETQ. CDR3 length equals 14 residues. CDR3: CASSLGDPTYEQYF. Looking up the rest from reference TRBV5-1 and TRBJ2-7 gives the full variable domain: KAGVTQTPRYLIKTRGQQVTLSCSPISGHRSVSWYQQTPGQGLQFLFEYFSETQRNKGNFPGRFSGRQFSNSRSEMNVSTLELGDSALYLCASSLGDPTYEQYFGPGTRLTVT.

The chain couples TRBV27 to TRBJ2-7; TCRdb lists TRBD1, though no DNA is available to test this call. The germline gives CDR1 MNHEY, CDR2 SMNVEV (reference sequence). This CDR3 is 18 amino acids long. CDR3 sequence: CASSSFRDRGPAGYEQYF.

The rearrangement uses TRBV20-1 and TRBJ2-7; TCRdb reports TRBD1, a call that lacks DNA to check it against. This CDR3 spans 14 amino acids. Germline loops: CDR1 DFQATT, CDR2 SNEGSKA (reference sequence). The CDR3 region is CSARAGTGAYEQYF.

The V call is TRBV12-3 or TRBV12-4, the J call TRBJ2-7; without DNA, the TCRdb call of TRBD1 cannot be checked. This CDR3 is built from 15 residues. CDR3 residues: CASSFSGFVSYEQYF.